The clone carrying this T cell receptor (beta chain) was found once. Other DNA variants within this sample encode the same CDR3. This entry belongs to a study of shared clonotypes between healthy human individuals. About the study: CD4 naive and CD4 memory each took three plates per donor, while CD8 naive took two and CD8 memory one.

Profiling relied on immunoSEQ multiplex PCR, and the TCRdb table lists in-frame clones only, not all of them. Counted here are around 2,000,000 clones, about 95% occurring once; the ten biggest clones make up roughly 1.2%. The naive CD8 fraction comprised CD45RO-negative cells positively selected for CCR7 and excluded terminally differentiated effector memory CD45RA+ cells. Germline V gene sequence: CDR1 SGHTA, CDR2 FQGNSA. The V end was cut by 1 base, the J end by 7 bases, with 8 bases between. The CDR3 totals 13 residues. Input material: naive CD8+ T cells sorted from blood. The genes are TRBV7-2 and TRBJ1-5; D gene unclear. The TCR comes from a man aged 18 to 29 in good health. CDR3 amino acids: CASSLVGEQPQHF. DNA for the CDR3: TGTGCCAGCAGCTTAGTAGGCGAACAGCCCCAGCATTTT.